This TCR beta chain was sequenced in a study of control samples from healthy donors and cancer patients. Profiling relied on immunoSEQ multiplex PCR, and the TCRdb table lists in-frame clones only, not all of them. The sample consists of tens of thousands of clones, 85% to 90% of them appearing once. The count of this clone is one. V lost 5 bases and J 4 bases, leaving 14 bases between the germline ends. This CDR3 is built from 14 residues. Germline CDR1 reads SGHVS; CDR2 reads FNYEAQ. The rearrangement joins TRBV7-6 to TRBJ1-1; the D is unclear. Sample: PBMCs. The source of this sequence is a man aged 50-60 years with head and neck cancer. The CDR3 spells CASSTSQVGTEAFF. CDR3 DNA sequence: TGTGCCAGCAGCACTTCTCAGGTGGGCACTGAAGCTTTCTTT.